The 24 T cell receptor beta chains given below trace back to one sample, sequenced in a study of blood T cell repertoires in COVID-19. Only in-frame clones appear in the TCRdb table, and some are missing; sequencing was by immunoSEQ multiplex PCR. This table holds 30,000 or so clones, almost 90% found once. Sequences were obtained from peripheral blood. These receptors came from a man in his fifties or sixties with active COVID-19.

In its sample, this clone was seen a few times. The genes are TRBV9 and TRBJ1-1; D not resolved. Germline CDR1 SGDLS, CDR2 YYNGEE. The CDR3 is 13 residues long. V was shortened by 2 bases and J by 0 bases, with 5 bases between the two germline ends. The CDR3 spells CASSVSVNTEAFF. In DNA form, the CDR3 reads TGTGCCAGCAGCGTTAGTGTGAACACTGAAGCTTTCTTT.

The CDR3 DNA sequence: TGCGCCAGCAGCTCGCCCCTAGGGGGGGTGCTCCATGAGCAGTTCTTC. Its protein product is CASSSPLGGVLHEQFF. V usage is TRBV4-1 and J usage is TRBJ2-1, with D possibly TRBD2 on 7 matching bases. The length of the CDR3 is 16 residues. Germline CDR1 reads MGHRA; CDR2 reads YSYEKL. V was shortened by 5 bases and J by 8 bases, with 22 bases between the two germline ends.

V gene TRBV3-1 (or the pseudogene TRBV3-2) combines with J gene TRBJ1-6; 10 bases align to TRBD1. The CDR3 spans 15 residues. Germline CDR1 is LGHDT and CDR2 is YNNKEL (reference sequence). V shed 1 base and J 7 bases; nucleotides not matched to a gene: 1. The CDR3 is CASSQVGQGNSPLHF. The CDR3 DNA sequence: TGTGCCAGCAGCCAAGTGGGACAGGGGAATTCACCCCTCCACTTT.

CDR3 nucleotide sequence: TGTGCCAGCAGCATCAGGACTGGGAACACCGGGGAGCTGTTTTTT. It specifies CASSIRTGNTGELFF. The J gene is TRBJ2-2, the V gene TRBV9; weak D call: TRBD2 (5 bases). With 4 bases removed from V and 1 base from J, the gap between germline ends came to 11 bases. This CDR3 contains 15 residues. CDR1 SGDLS and CDR2 YYNGEE come from the germline V gene.

The rearrangement uses TRBV6-5 and TRBJ2-3; no clear D gene. With 10 bases removed from V and 4 bases from J, the gap between germline ends came to 9 bases. The CDR3 spans 11 residues. Germline CDR1 and CDR2: MNHEY and SVGAGI. The CDR3, as DNA: TGTGCCACCCTGCAGGCAGATACGCAGTATTTT. Protein sequence: CATLQADTQYF.

The V call is TRBV9, the J call TRBJ1-1; no reliable D call. V shed 1 base and J shed 5 bases, with 12 bases lying between them. From germline, CDR1 is SGDLS and CDR2 YYNGEE. This CDR3 region has 14 residues. CDR3 in amino acids: CASSVTSLRTEAFF. As DNA, the CDR3 is TGTGCCAGCAGCGTAACCTCCCTGAGGACTGAAGCTTTCTTT. The full variable domain, with the rest looked up from reference TRBV9 and TRBJ1-1, is DSGVTQTPKHLITATGQRVTLRCSPRSGDLSVYWYQQSLDQGLQFLIQYYNGEERAKGNILERFSAQQFPDLHSELNLSSLELGDSALYFCASSVTSLRTEAFFGQGTRLTVV.

This clone has only one observation. V and J are TRBV2 and TRBJ2-3; 12 positions agree with TRBD1. The junction had 4 bases not matched to a gene; V was cut back by 8 bases and J by 4 bases. The CDR3 sequence is 14 residues long. Germline V gene lookup returns CDR1 SNHLY and CDR2 FYNNEI. The CDR3 spells CASLGTGGSDTQYF. The CDR3 DNA follows: TGTGCCAGCCTCGGGACAGGGGGCTCAGATACGCAGTATTTT. Complete variable domain (other parts from reference TRBV2 and TRBJ2-3): EPEVTQTPSHQVTQMGQEVILRCVPISNHLYFYWYRQILGQKVEFLVSFYNNEISEKSEIFDDQFSVERPDGSNFTLKIRSTKLEDSAMYFCASLGTGGSDTQYFGPGTRLTVL.

J is TRBJ1-5 and V is TRBV2; D is unresolved. The CDR3 is 14 amino acids. Germline CDR1 and CDR2: SNHLY and FYNNEI. Between the trimmed V and J ends, which lost 5 bases and 0 bases, there was a span of 8 bases. The CDR3 DNA reads TGTGCCAGCAGTCGGGAGTATAGCAATCAGCCCCAGCATTTT. It codes for CASSREYSNQPQHF.

This clone was picked up one time. J is TRBJ1-2 and V is TRBV10-3; no clear D. Germline V gene sequence: CDR1 ENHRY, CDR2 SYGVKD. The length of the CDR3 is 14 residues. V gave up 6 bases and J gave up 4 bases, with 15 bases separating them. DNA for the CDR3: TGTGCCATCAGCGCGGATCAAGCCCTCTATGGCTACACCTTC. Translated: CAISADQALYGYTF.

The chain recombines TRBV10-3 with TRBJ1-2, with a possible D match to TRBD1 (5 bases). Germline V gives CDR1 ENHRY, CDR2 SYGVKD. CDR3 length: 14 amino acids. The V gene lost 7 bases and the J gene lost 1 base, with 13 bases spanning the gap. CDR3 amino acids: CAITPGLNNYGYTF. CDR3 in DNA: TGTGCCATCACCCCGGGACTGAATAACTATGGCTACACCTTC.

The genes are TRBV29-1 and TRBJ2-1; 10 bases are shared with TRBD1. Germline CDR1 is SQVTM and CDR2 is ANQGSEA. The CDR3 length is 14 residues. After removal of 5 bases from V and 2 bases from J, the junction contained 3 bases not matched to a gene. DNA for the CDR3: TGCAGCGTTCGGACAGGGGGAGCCTACAATGAGCAGTTCTTC. Translating gives CSVRTGGAYNEQFF.

The J gene is TRBJ1-6, the V gene TRBV7-6, with 7 positions matching TRBD1. The CDR3 has 14 amino acids. Per the germline V gene, CDR1 is SGHVS and CDR2 is FNYEAQ. Unmatched junction bases numbered 11, after V lost 5 bases and J lost 13 bases. CDR3 in amino acids: CASSLGQAVSPLHF. CDR3 sequence (DNA): TGTGCCAGCAGCCTCGGACAGGCGGTGAGTCCCCTCCACTTT.

The chain links TRBV2 to TRBJ1-5, with D unresolved. This CDR3 contains 13 residues. Germline V CDR1 and CDR2: SNHLY, FYNNEI. Deletions cut 6 bases from V and 10 bases from J, with 16 bases between. The chain's CDR3 is CASSLQLRNPQHF. CDR3 sequence (DNA): TGTGCCAGCAGCTTACAGCTTCGGAATCCCCAGCATTTT.

The V call is TRBV7-8, the J call TRBJ1-2, with a weak D call TRBD1 (5 bases). Germline V lookup: CDR1 SGHVS, CDR2 FQNEAQ. The CDR3 runs 17 residues. Trimming took 4 bases from V and 5 from J, leaving 23 bases between them. This chain's CDR3 is CASSSRGGTFNVYGYTF. CDR3 sequence (DNA): TGTGCCAGCAGCTCGCGCGGGGGGACTTTTAATGTATATGGCTACACCTTC.

CDR3 in amino acids: CASSFPRTSNQPQHF. In DNA, the CDR3 is TGTGCCAGTAGTTTCCCCAGGACATCCAATCAGCCCCAGCATTTT. V gene TRBV19 combines with J gene TRBJ1-5; the D gene is possibly TRBD1 (5 bases). CDR3 length: 15 residues. The V gene lost 5 bases and the J gene lost 3 bases, with 14 bases spanning the gap. Germline V gene lookup returns CDR1 LNHDA and CDR2 SQIVND (reference sequence).

This clone was found once. The chain couples TRBV5-4 to TRBJ2-1; D is perhaps TRBD1 (5 bases). Germline CDR1 reads SGHNT; CDR2 reads YYREEE (reference sequence). The CDR3 has 12 residues. V gave up 2 bases and J gave up 15 bases, with 15 bases separating them. The CDR3 sequence: CASSLQAETRFF. CDR3 sequence (DNA): TGTGCCAGCAGCTTACAGGCCGAGACGCGGTTCTTC.

The chain couples TRBV6-2 or TRBV6-3 to TRBJ2-3, with 12 bases matching TRBD2. With 6 bases clipped from V and 0 bases from J, the junction kept 7 bases outside the gene matches. CDR1 and CDR2 from the germline V gene are MNHEY and SVGEGT. The CDR3 spans 17 residues. The CDR3 protein is CASSTSGGPISTDTQYF. CDR3 DNA: TGTGCCAGCAGCACTAGCGGGGGGCCAATTAGCACAGATACGCAGTATTTT.

The chain employs TRBV7-2 and TRBJ2-6; tentatively, D is TRBD1 (6 bases). This CDR3 comprises 18 residues. Germline CDR1 reads SGHTA; CDR2 reads FQGNSA. V shed 7 bases and J shed 4 bases, with 23 bases lying between them. The CDR3 DNA is TGTGCCAGCACCCCCAGGTGGGGGCAGTCGGTCGGGGCCAACGTCCTGACTTTC. This sequence encodes CASTPRWGQSVGANVLTF. The variable domain in full, with the rest retrieved from reference TRBV7-2 and TRBJ2-6, is GAGVSQSPSNKVTEKGKDVELRCDPISGHTALYWYRQSLGQGLEFLIYFQGNSAPDKSGLPSDRFSAERTGGSVSTLTIQRTQQEDSAVYLCASTPRWGQSVGANVLTFGAGSRLTVL.

The rearrangement links TRBV28 to TRBJ2-1; the D gene is possibly TRBD1 (6 bases). V shed 4 bases and J shed 5 bases, with 18 bases lying between them. CDR1 is MDHEN, CDR2 SYDVKM, per germline. This CDR3 has 16 amino acids. DNA for the CDR3: TGTGCCAGCAGTTCAATACAGGGTGGGATCCACAATGAGCAGTTCTTC. Its translation: CASSSIQGGIHNEQFF.

This chain joins TRBV19 and TRBJ1-3; a weak D match, TRBD1 (5 bases). The length of the CDR3 is 15 residues. V was trimmed by 5 bases and J by 3 bases, leaving 14 bases between them. Germline V gene data show CDR1 as LNHDA and CDR2 as SQIVND (reference sequence). The CDR3 is CASSPEGALGNTIYF. The CDR3 DNA reads TGTGCCAGTAGTCCGGAAGGGGCCCTTGGAAACACCATATATTTT.

The rearrangement joins TRBV6-6 to TRBJ2-3, with a tentative D call TRBD2 (5 bases). This CDR3 region has 15 residues. Trimming removed 6 bases at V and 5 bases at J, with 18 bases between. CDR1 is MNHNY, CDR2 SVGAGI, per germline (reference sequence). The CDR3 region is CASSRNRAAGDTQYF. The CDR3 nucleotides read TGTGCCAGCAGCCGTAATAGGGCGGCGGGAGATACGCAGTATTTT.

The rearrangement joins TRBV20-1 to TRBJ1-2, with a weak D call TRBD1 (6 bases). Trimming left V 3 bases short and J 2 bases short, with 7 bases between. Germline lookup yields CDR1 DFQATT and CDR2 SNEGSKA (reference sequence). This CDR3 has 12 amino acids. CDR3 protein: CSASGQNYGYTF. Here the CDR3 DNA reads TGCAGTGCTAGTGGACAGAACTATGGCTACACCTTC.

J is TRBJ2-7 and V is TRBV5-1; 7 bases line up with TRBD1. The ends lost 4 bases at V and 2 bases at J; junction bases unmatched: 6. This CDR3 has 14 amino acids. Per germline, CDR1 SGHRS and CDR2 YFSETQ. The CDR3 sequence is CASSPPGQTYEQYF. The DNA of the CDR3 is TGCGCCAGCAGCCCCCCGGGACAGACCTACGAGCAGTACTTC.

This rearrangement joins TRBV2 to TRBJ2-7; 11 nucleotides match TRBD1. There are 16 residues in the CDR3. In germline, CDR1 is SNHLY, CDR2 FYNNEI. The trim removed 3 bases at V and 4 bases at J, leaving 8 bases unmatched. The CDR3 loop reads CASSDLGGQGGYEQYF. The DNA for the CDR3 is TGTGCCAGCAGTGATCTGGGGGGACAGGGGGGATACGAGCAGTACTTC.